These 5 T cell receptor beta chains originate from one sample sequenced in a study of patients and donors after allogeneic stem cell transplantation. TCRdb redid the calling of the RT-PCR reads with MiXCR, one entry per CDR3 protein. This sample has roughly 960,000 distinct CDR3 sequences; about a sixth occur once, and the top ten carry around 6%. Sequenced: blood, either unsorted or a sorted T cell fraction (not recorded which). Source of these receptors: a human donor who was either an allogeneic HSCT recipient or a stem cell or donor lymphocyte infusion donor (not recorded which). It is not recorded whose cells these are; they may come from a transplant donor.

This clonotype was recorded a few times. The rearrangement links TRBV7-2 to TRBJ1-2; D uncertain. This CDR3 is built from 15 residues. Germline V gene sequence: CDR1 SGHTA, CDR2 FQGNSA. Trimming took 5 bases from V and 0 from J, leaving 13 bases between them. The CDR3 here is CASSITADTNYGYTF. The CDR3, as DNA: TGTGCCAGCAGCATAACAGCCGATACTAACTATGGCTACACCTTC.

The rearrangement uses TRBV7-2 and TRBJ1-2, with D possibly matching TRBD1 (5 bases). This CDR3 is built from 14 residues. Trimming stripped 5 bases from V and 4 bases from J, with 14 bases between. CDR1 and CDR2 from the germline V gene are SGHTA and FQGNSA. In DNA, the CDR3 is TGTGCCAGCAGCCCCCCGGGGGATTTCTATGGCTACACCTTC. This codes for CASSPPGDFYGYTF.

This clonotype was seen a few times. The chain is built from TRBV24-1 and TRBJ2-1; TRBD1 or TRBD2 may be the D gene (5 bases each). The ends were cut back, 8 bases at V and 7 bases at J, with 17 bases in the middle. This CDR3 contains 14 residues. The germline CDR1 and CDR2 sequences are KGHDR and SFDVKD. CDR3 in amino acids: CATILAHPGNEQFF. In DNA form, the CDR3 reads TGTGCCACCATTCTAGCTCACCCAGGGAATGAGCAGTTCTTC.

The genes are TRBV3-1 and TRBJ2-2; 8 bases agree with TRBD2. The CDR3 is 20 residues long. Germline V CDR1 and CDR2: LGHDT, YNNKEL (reference sequence). The V and J ends lost 0 bases and 2 bases, in that order; junction bases with no gene match: 14. The DNA for the CDR3 is TGTGCCAGCAGCCAAGATTGGGTCGCGTCGGGAGGGATCAACACCGGGGAGCTGTTTTTT. This encodes CASSQDWVASGGINTGELFF.

This clonotype was seen ten or more times. V is TRBV12-3 or TRBV12-4 and J is TRBJ2-5; no reliable D call. The CDR3 consists of 13 residues. Trimming stripped 7 bases from V and 1 base from J, with 10 bases between. CDR3: CASTPVAQETQYF. DNA of the CDR3: TGTGCCAGCACCCCTGTGGCCCAAGAGACCCAGTACTTC.